Sequencing of this T cell receptor (beta chain) was carried out in a study of T cell repertoires in cytomegalovirus infection. In the case of this clonotype: No antigen is known for it.

MiXCR was run by TCRdb on the reads, yielding one entry per CDR3 protein. The sample contains 900,000 to 950,000 distinct CDR3 sequences, about a third of which appear only once. The sequence derives from a human donor in good health (CMV status not recorded). Some clones in this sample may be carry-over from other donors' samples. The material was cultured CD8+ T cells from PBMCs, obtained from culture after CMV antigen stimulation.

CDR3 protein: CASSLIGQPELQFF. Here the CDR3 DNA reads TGTGCCAGCAGCTTAATAGGGCAACCCGAACTTCAGTTCTTC. The gene calls are TRBV7-9 and TRBJ2-1; D unclear. V was pared by 2 bases and J by 13 bases, with 18 bases between. The CDR3 length is 14 residues. Germline CDR1 and CDR2: SEHNR and FQNEAQ (reference sequence).